One TCR beta chain is described in this entry. No cognate antigen has been identified for it. Nothing much larger sits one base from this clone, and base qualities are not available. Taken with the paper, the label for time point translates to: healthy volunteer bleed at 2 weeks. Unfractionated whole blood was collected in Tempus Blood RNA tubes, and total RNA was extracted from that blood. Four or five healthy volunteers acted as controls for TCR sequencing and had blood drawn at day 0, 2 weeks and 6 weeks. Libraries were constructed by RACE. The instrument was a NextSeq 500. During library preparation, unique molecular identifiers were attached to individual cDNA molecules so that TCRs could be counted quantitatively and reproducibly. Under the source paper's analysis protocol: A median of around 96,000 TCRs per sample was observed, with a range of about 20,000 to 750,000. V, J and CDR3 annotation of the TCR reads was carried out using the Decombinator software suite. For PS versus PT1 abundance plots, all samples were subsampled to the same number of TCRs (28,000). Expanded TCRs were defined as absent before sensitization and observed at least eight times at the 2-week time point. TCRdb cleaned the public reads at Q25 with fastp, built clones with MiXCR and kept in-frame beta chains. Each entry merges the rows of one CDR3 protein and shows their most common DNA and genes. TCRdb's processing, not the study's, gives the V and J calls here. In this sample the table shows about 41,000 distinct CDR3 sequences, approximately 4.8% of which occur a single time. The ten top clones hold about 6% of the sample.

This sample is drawn from a study of human T cells and chemical hapten exposure (dated by TCRdb to about 2021). With regard to the full study: Libraries were pooled for sequencing, and variation in per-sample TCR yields was attributed mainly to small differences in library volumes within the pool. The study tracked peripheral blood TCR repertoire changes in vivo during primary and secondary sensitization to the hapten diphenylcyclopropenone (DPC) in alopecia patients. For every blood RNA sample, sequencing covered both the TCR alpha and TCR beta chains. Results and caveats for the whole study, not just this receptor: The number of TCRs above 1 in 1000 frequency did not change with DPC sensitization; there was no evidence of global repertoire structure alterations. Repeated subsampling changed both the strength of the expansion versus patch-test correlation and the threshold at which that correlation became significant.

The CDR1 and CDR2 encoded by the germline V gene are MGHRA and YSYEKL. V is cut by 5 bases and J by 3 bases, and the space between the germline ends is 7 bases. The cysteine opens and the phenylalanine closes a CDR3 of 12 amino acids. Solely the CDR3 DNA is kept, with 36 bases framed from the first base. The specimen was whole blood. In this chain, TRBV4-1 is recombined with TRBJ2-5, with TRBD2 tentatively as D gene (5 bases match). The source is a human donor in good health. Some clones in this sample may be carry-over from other donors' samples. In nucleotides, the sequence is TGCGCCAGCAGCGCCGGGAAAGAGACCCAGTACTTC. It encodes CASSAGKETQYF.